Listed here are 17 T cell receptor beta chains from one sample, sequenced in a study of Ad26.COV2.S vaccination and SARS-CoV-2 variants (dated by TCRdb to 2020 to 2023). Library generation was performed with the immunoSEQ multiplex PCR assay. The immuneACCESS repertoire file appears here via TCRdb, limited to in-frame rearrangements. These files lack a portion of the clones; in checked studies, under half of the deficit traces to unresolved V genes, and the cause of the others is not known. The sample contains hundreds of thousands of clones, around 92% of them found a single time. Together, the top ten hold around 1.7% of the sample. The treatment or condition label for this specimen denotes: some 20 received Ad26.COV2.S at low or high dose, single or two shots; 5 received placebo; per-sample allocation not given. Repertoires of vaccine and placebo recipients were sequenced from samples collected on day 63 after the first injection.

The sequences come from peripheral blood, collected in a trial of Ad26.COV2.S vaccine versus placebo. The receptor source for this set is a person aged 18-60 years who received the Ad26.COV2.S COVID-19 vaccine or a placebo.

The chain uses TRBV7-9 and TRBJ2-7; D unclear. The CDR3 runs 14 residues. The germline CDR1 and CDR2 sequences are SEHNR and FQNEAQ (reference sequence). V was pared by 4 bases and J by 5 bases, with 15 bases between. CDR3 loop: CASSYIPPRNEQYF. CDR3 DNA: TGTGCCAGCAGCTACATCCCTCCCCGCAACGAGCAGTACTTC.

This sequence joins TRBV6-6 and TRBJ2-3; D unresolved. The CDR3 covers 14 residues. V lost 5 bases and J 0 bases, leaving 9 bases between the germline ends. Per germline, CDR1 MNHNY and CDR2 SVGAGI (reference sequence). The CDR3 region is CASSAMGSTDTQYF. Written as DNA, the CDR3 is TGTGCCAGCAGTGCAATGGGGAGCACAGATACGCAGTATTTT.

V usage is TRBV5-1 and J usage is TRBJ1-1, with D perhaps matching TRBD1 (5 bases). The CDR3 is 14 amino acids. Germline-derived CDR1 and CDR2 are SGHRS and YFSETQ. V was shortened by 0 bases and J by 8 bases, with 14 bases between the two germline ends. The CDR3 DNA reads as TGCGCCAGCAGCTTGGATTCGGGGCCGTGGGAAGCTTTCTTT. Amino acid sequence: CASSLDSGPWEAFF.

The J gene is TRBJ2-7, the V gene TRBV27; TRBD1 or TRBD2 may be the D gene (5 bases each). From germline, CDR1 is MNHEY and CDR2 SMNVEV (reference sequence). V shed 2 bases and J shed 3 bases, with 11 bases lying between them. This CDR3 is 14 amino acids long. This CDR3 reads CASSLEGPFYEQYF. The DNA for the CDR3 is TGTGCCAGCAGTTTAGAGGGGCCTTTCTACGAGCAGTACTTC.

A few counts support this clone. The rearrangement joins TRBV19 to TRBJ2-1, with D perhaps matching TRBD2 (5 bases). The CDR3 length is 12 residues. The V gene's germline CDR1 is LNHDA and CDR2 SQIVND (reference sequence). The V gene lost 3 bases and the J gene lost 7 bases, with 7 bases spanning the gap. CDR3 sequence: CASSIGENEQFF. The DNA for the CDR3 is TGTGCCAGTAGTATTGGGGAGAATGAGCAGTTCTTC.

The chain combines TRBV20-1 with TRBJ1-5, with TRBD1 as a possible D gene (6 bases). The germline V gene has CDR1 DFQATT and CDR2 SNEGSKA (reference sequence). V was cut by 3 bases and J by 9 bases, with 18 bases left in between. The CDR3 covers 14 residues. Here the CDR3 DNA reads TGCAGTGCTAGTGAGGAGACAGGTAAATGGCCCCAGCATTTT. Its protein is CSASEETGKWPQHF.

V and J are TRBV19 and TRBJ2-3, with a weak D call TRBD1 (6 bases). The CDR3 spans 16 residues. The germline CDR1 and CDR2 sequences are LNHDA and SQIVND (reference sequence). Trimming took 3 bases from V and 4 from J, leaving 17 bases between them. CDR3 DNA sequence: TGTGCCAGTAGTATTAGTTGGGCACAGGGCCCAGATACGCAGTATTTT. Translated, it gives CASSISWAQGPDTQYF.

The rearrangement joins TRBV15 to TRBJ2-7, with unresolved D. The CDR3 covers 14 residues. Germline CDR1 is LNHNV and CDR2 is YYDKDF (reference sequence). The germline V and J ends were trimmed by 5 bases and 1 base, with 12 bases remaining between them. This CDR3 is CATSFMGYSYEQYF. The DNA of the CDR3 is TGTGCCACCAGCTTCATGGGCTATTCCTACGAGCAGTACTTC. Combining the CDR3 with reference TRBV15 and TRBJ2-7 gives the whole variable domain DAMVIQNPRYQVTQFGKPVTLSCSQTLNHNVMYWYQQKSSQAPKLLFHYYDKDFNNEADTPDNFQSRRPNTSFCFLDIRSPGLGDTAMYLCATSFMGYSYEQYFGPGTRLTVT.

The V gene is TRBV5-5, the J gene TRBJ2-3; D assignment may be TRBD1 or TRBD2 (5 bases each). Germline V gene data show CDR1 as SGHKS and CDR2 as YYEKEE (reference sequence). Deletions cut 3 bases from V and 4 bases from J, with 15 bases between. CDR3 length equals 15 residues. DNA of the CDR3: TGTGCCAGCAGCTCAACGGGGCCGCAGCCAGATACGCAGTATTTT. Translation gives CASSSTGPQPDTQYF.

The V and J genes are TRBV5-1 and TRBJ2-1, with 9 bases fitting TRBD1. The germline V gene has CDR1 SGHRS and CDR2 YFSETQ. Losses at the gene ends were 0 bases for V and 7 bases for J; bases not matched to a gene: 2. This CDR3 has 14 amino acids. The CDR3 spells CASSLETGGNEQFF. For the CDR3, the DNA is TGCGCCAGCAGCTTGGAGACAGGGGGGAATGAGCAGTTCTTC.

This clone appeared a few times. This chain links TRBV7-9 with TRBJ2-2, with 7 bases that match TRBD2. The V segment lost 7 bases and the J segment 4 bases; nucleotides outside the gene matches: 6. Germline CDR1 reads SEHNR; CDR2 reads FQNEAQ (reference sequence). This CDR3 has 14 residues. CDR3 region: CASTPAGFTGELFF. The CDR3 bases are TGTGCCAGCACCCCAGCGGGGTTCACCGGGGAGCTGTTTTTT.

The chain employs TRBV20-1 and TRBJ2-7; 7 nucleotides agree with TRBD1. J was trimmed by 6 bases and V by 5 bases; bases with no gene match: 4. This CDR3 contains 11 residues. Germline assignment: CDR1 DFQATT and CDR2 SNEGSKA (reference sequence). CDR3 sequence (DNA): TGCAGTGCTTCCCAGGGGGTCGAGCAGTACTTC. Protein product: CSASQGVEQYF.

The chain has TRBV2 and TRBJ1-6; D unresolved. The ends were cut back, 7 bases at V and 7 bases at J, with 17 bases in the middle. The CDR3 has 15 amino acids. Looked up from germline, CDR1 is SNHLY and CDR2 is FYNNEI. The CDR3 DNA reads as TGTGCCAGCAATCCCCGTACCCTTCAGAATTCACCCCTCCACTTT. It translates to CASNPRTLQNSPLHF.

V is TRBV7-9 and J is TRBJ1-2; 10 bases agree with TRBD1. Germline CDR1 and CDR2: SEHNR and FQNEAQ (reference sequence). The CDR3 is 18 residues long. V lost 5 bases to trimming and J lost 7 bases; unmatched junction nucleotides: 19. CDR3 amino acids: CASSTPTGTGVHWGGYTF. The DNA for the CDR3 is TGTGCCAGCAGCACCCCAACCGGGACAGGGGTTCACTGGGGTGGCTACACCTTC.

This clone showed up just once. This chain connects TRBV7-9 to TRBJ2-7, with D perhaps being TRBD1 or TRBD2 (6 bases each). V shed 10 bases and J shed 5 bases, with 24 bases lying between them. The germline V gene encodes CDR1 SEHNR and CDR2 FQNEAQ (reference sequence). CDR3 length equals 15 residues. CDR3 sequence reads: CATRRGDTGEHEQYF. CDR3 sequence (DNA): TGTGCCACCCGAAGGGGGGACACCGGAGAGCACGAGCAGTACTTC.

The rearrangement links TRBV29-1 to TRBJ1-5, with 10 nucleotides matching TRBD1. In germline, CDR1 is SQVTM, CDR2 ANQGSEA. The CDR3 spans 13 residues. With V trimmed by 7 bases and J by 3 bases, 3 bases remained unmatched. As DNA, the CDR3 is TGCAGCGCGGGACAGGGGAACAATCAGCCCCAGCATTTT. Amino acids: CSAGQGNNQPQHF.

The chain joins TRBV2 to TRBJ1-5, with D perhaps matching TRBD1 (5 bases). This CDR3 is built from 13 residues. Trimming left V 7 bases short and J 2 bases short, with 9 bases between. CDR1 SNHLY and CDR2 FYNNEI come from the germline V gene. DNA of the CDR3: TGTGCCAGCATAGGGGAGCGCAATCAGCCCCAGCATTTT. This gives the protein CASIGERNQPQHF.